A selection of T cell receptor beta chains follows, all from one sample in a study of blood T cell repertoires in COVID-19. Sequencing was performed with immunoSEQ multiplex PCR; in TCRdb, only in-frame clones are kept and a portion is missing. Here the sample spans tens of thousands of clones, about 91% being singletons. The sequenced material came from peripheral blood. The receptors were sampled from a woman of 80 years or more with acute or convalescent COVID-19. The CDR3 runs from the conserved cysteine through the conserved F or W. A D gene is named only where the DNA matches it firmly. For some rows the clone size is stated as once, few or many, or as a class when expanded; others skip it.

D	size	V	J	DNA	CDR3
NA	NA	TRBV7-9	TRBJ1-5	TGTGCCAGCAGCTTAGATGGCGGAACGAGCCAGCCCCAGCATTTT	CASSLDGGTSQPQHF
TRBD2	NA	TRBV23-1	TRBJ2-1	TGCGCCAGCAGCTTACTAGCGGGAGGGCCCCATGAGCAGTTCTTC	CASSLLAGGPHEQFF
NA	NA	TRBV6-2/TRBV6-3	TRBJ2-5	TGTGCCAGCAGTTACTACGGGGAGACCCAGTACTTC	CASSYYGETQYF
NA	NA	TRBV29-1	TRBJ1-2	TGCAGCGTTGAATTACCGGGAGAAGGGGGCTACACCTTC	CSVELPGEGGYTF
NA	NA	TRBV7-2	TRBJ1-6	TGTGCCAGCAGCTTTACACCTAGCCCCGATAATTCACCCCTCCACTTT	CASSFTPSPDNSPLHF
NA	once	TRBV6-2/TRBV6-3	TRBJ1-5	TGTGCCAGCAGCCGAACAGGGAACAATCAGCCCCAGCATTTT	CASSRTGNNQPQHF
NA	few	TRBV7-9	TRBJ2-1	TGTGCCAGCAGCTTAGCGCAGGGGTCGGATGAGCAGTTCTTC	CASSLAQGSDEQFF
NA	NA	TRBV11-2	TRBJ1-1	TGTGCCAGCAGCTATCCGGGAGGCCAGAACACTGAAGCTTTCTTT	CASSYPGGQNTEAFF
TRBD2	NA	TRBV2	TRBJ2-3	TGTGCCAGCAGCAACAGCGGGACGTCGAAAGATACGCAGTATTTT	CASSNSGTSKDTQYF
TRBD2	NA	TRBV11-2	TRBJ2-1	TGTGCCAGCAGCTTCATCCTAGCGGGAGGTTTCAATGAGCAGTTCTTC	CASSFILAGGFNEQFF
NA	NA	TRBV6-5	TRBJ1-2	TGTGCCAGCAGACCTCCCAGGGGAAAGGGTGGCTACACCTTC	CASRPPRGKGGYTF
NA	NA	TRBV6-5	TRBJ1-2	TGTGCCAGCAGTTCCCCGCATCTCTCGGGCTATGGCTACACCTTC	CASSSPHLSGYGYTF
NA	NA	TRBV5-1	TRBJ1-3	TGCGCCAGCAGCAAGACACAGGGTGGTGGAAACACCATATATTTT	CASSKTQGGGNTIYF
NA	NA	TRBV7-9	TRBJ1-1	TGTGCCAGCAGCTCCCACTCAGGGGAGGGCACTGAAGCTTTCTTT	CASSSHSGEGTEAFF
NA	NA	TRBV5-4	TRBJ1-6	TGTGCCAGCAGCTTGGTGCGGGATTCACCCCTCCACTTT	CASSLVRDSPLHF
NA	NA	TRBV12-5	TRBJ1-2	TGTGCTAGTGGTTTGGAAACTATGACAGGAGAATATGGCTACACCTTC	CASGLETMTGEYGYTF
NA	NA	TRBV7-2	TRBJ1-1	TGTGCCAGCAGCTTATCACAGAGAAACACTGAAGCTTTCTTT	CASSLSQRNTEAFF
TRBD1	few	TRBV29-1	TRBJ1-4	TGCAGCGTTGCGAATCCGGGACAGGGTAGTGAAAAACTGTTTTTT	CSVANPGQGSEKLFF
NA	NA	TRBV5-1	TRBJ2-6	TGCGCCAGCAGCTCCGGGACACTAAAAGCTGGGGCCAACGTCCTGACTTTC	CASSSGTLKAGANVLTF
NA	NA	TRBV14	TRBJ1-4	TGTGCCAGCCGAGGAGGACAGTTTAATGAAAAACTGTTTTTT	CASRGGQFNEKLFF
TRBD1	NA	TRBV4-1	TRBJ2-2	TGCGCCAGCAGCCAGGACAGGGGCAGGACCGGGGAGCTGTTTTTT	CASSQDRGRTGELFF
TRBD1	NA	TRBV30	TRBJ1-3	TGTGCCTGGGGAACGGGACAGTTCTCCGGAAACACCATATATTTT	CAWGTGQFSGNTIYF
NA	NA	TRBV7-8	TRBJ1-1	TGTGCCAGCAGCTTAGGGGGCATGAACACTGAAGCTTTCTTT	CASSLGGMNTEAFF
NA	NA	TRBV6-5	TRBJ1-2	TGTGCCAGCAGTCCCGGGGGTTTCCGGGTGGGCTACACCTTC	CASSPGGFRVGYTF
NA	NA	TRBV2	TRBJ1-5	TGTGCCAGCAGTGATTCGACAGCTGATTCTGAGCCCCAGCATTTT	CASSDSTADSEPQHF
TRBD1	NA	TRBV19	TRBJ1-5	TGTGCCAGTAGTACCCGGGACAGGCTCAATCAGCCCCAGCATTTT	CASSTRDRLNQPQHF
NA	NA	TRBV6-5	TRBJ1-2	TGTGCCAGCAATATCCACTATGGCTACACCTTC	CASNIHYGYTF